The 12 T cell receptor beta chains given below trace back to one sample, sequenced in a study of response to subunit inactivated influenza vaccine. TCRdb ran MiXCR on the RT-PCR reads and lists one entry per CDR3 protein. The data show 450,000 to 600,000 distinct CDR3 sequences, approximately 7.3% seen once. The sequencing used PBMCs from blood, collected less than 30 months after vaccination. These receptors were obtained from a man in his fifties or sixties who received an inactivated influenza vaccine.

The CDR3 here is CASSTGLGSYNEQFF. The CDR3 DNA reads as TGTGCCAGTAGTACCGGACTAGGCTCCTACAATGAGCAGTTCTTC. The chain couples TRBV19 to TRBJ2-1; TRBD2 agrees at 7 bases. Germline loops: CDR1 LNHDA, CDR2 SQIVND (reference sequence). The CDR3 sequence is 15 residues long. The V segment lost 4 bases and the J segment 0 bases; nucleotides outside the gene matches: 3.

This clonotype showed up many times. CDR3 loop: CASSEADNYGYTF. Written as DNA, the CDR3 is TGTGCCAGCAGTGAAGCAGATAACTATGGCTACACCTTC. V is TRBV6-1 and J is TRBJ1-2; D remains ambiguous. The CDR3 runs to 13 residues. V dropped 0 bases and J dropped 1 base, with 3 bases sitting between them. The germline gives CDR1 MNHNS, CDR2 SASEGT.

This clonotype showed up just a few times. The chain employs TRBV7-9 and TRBJ2-7, with D possibly being TRBD2 (5 bases). Deletions cut 2 bases from V and 7 bases from J, with 12 bases between. CDR1 is SEHNR and CDR2 is FQNEAQ in the germline V gene (reference sequence). The CDR3 sequence is 13 residues long. CDR3 sequence: CASSLPGFREQYF. CDR3 nucleotides: TGTGCCAGCAGCTTACCGGGATTTAGGGAGCAGTACTTC.

This clonotype was counted many times. The chain couples TRBV12-3 or TRBV12-4 to TRBJ2-7, with 7 bases fitting TRBD1. This CDR3 region has 14 residues. The V and J ends lost 3 bases and 2 bases, in that order; junction bases with no gene match: 4. The CDR3, as DNA: TGTGCCAGCAGTTTTGTCCAGGGGGCCTACGAGCAGTACTTC. This sequence encodes CASSFVQGAYEQYF.

This sequence joins TRBV11-2 and TRBJ2-3; the D gene is possibly TRBD1 (6 bases). With 5 bases removed from V and 4 bases from J, the gap between germline ends came to 25 bases. Looked up from germline, CDR1 is SGHAT and CDR2 is FQNNGV. The CDR3 covers 18 residues. CDR3 in amino acids: CASSPSHRPGQTADTQYF. CDR3 nucleotide sequence: TGTGCCAGCAGCCCCTCGCACCGTCCGGGACAAACGGCAGATACGCAGTATTTT.

This clonotype showed up just a few times. The V gene is TRBV7-3, the J gene TRBJ2-1; possibly TRBD2 for D (6 bases). The germline V gene encodes CDR1 SGHTA and CDR2 FQGTGA. The ends were cut back, 6 bases at V and 0 bases at J, with 12 bases in the middle. The CDR3 is made up of 15 amino acids. The CDR3: CASSQGLGSYNEQFF. The CDR3 DNA follows: TGTGCCAGCAGTCAGGGACTGGGCTCCTACAATGAGCAGTTCTTC.

This clonotype was found many times. The chain uses TRBV5-1 and TRBJ2-3; D is unresolved. Germline CDR1 is SGHRS and CDR2 is YFSETQ. The CDR3 consists of 14 residues. V was pared by 0 bases and J by 6 bases, with 11 bases between. CDR3 residues: CASSLEPFEDTQYF. Here the CDR3 DNA reads TGCGCCAGCAGCTTGGAGCCTTTTGAGGATACGCAGTATTTT.

This clonotype was found a few times. The chain is built from TRBV4-1 and TRBJ1-2; TRBD1 agrees at 11 bases. V gave up 1 base and J gave up 1 base; unmatched junction bases: 11. Germline CDR1 is MGHRA and CDR2 is YSYEKL. The CDR3 sequence is 19 residues long. The CDR3 DNA sequence: TGCGCCAGCAGCCAAGGATTTTCAGTGGGACAGGGGGTTAACTATGGCTACACCTTC. This codes for CASSQGFSVGQGVNYGYTF.

The chain has TRBV4-3 and TRBJ2-2, with TRBD2 matching 8 bases. After removal of 0 bases from V and 4 bases from J, the junction contained 7 bases not matched to a gene. CDR3 length: 17 amino acids. From germline, CDR1 is LGHNA and CDR2 YSLEER. CDR3 sequence (DNA): TGCGCCAGCAGCCAAGACTTAAAGCGGGGGCTCACCGGGGAGCTGTTTTTT. Its protein product is CASSQDLKRGLTGELFF.

This clonotype was seen more than once but under ten times. The V call is TRBV5-1, the J call TRBJ1-5, with a possible D match to TRBD1 (6 bases). The germline gives CDR1 SGHRS, CDR2 YFSETQ. With 3 bases removed from V and 6 bases from J, the gap between germline ends came to 19 bases. This CDR3 has 16 residues. DNA of the CDR3: TGCGCCAGCAGCTCGGATCCACAGGGAAGCGGTCAGCCCCAGCATTTT. Translating gives CASSSDPQGSGQPQHF. Full variable domain (outside the CDR3, taken from reference TRBV5-1 and TRBJ1-5): KAGVTQTPRYLIKTRGQQVTLSCSPISGHRSVSWYQQTPGQGLQFLFEYFSETQRNKGNFPGRFSGRQFSNSRSEMNVSTLELGDSALYLCASSSDPQGSGQPQHFGDGTRLSIL.

This chain joins TRBV14 and TRBJ2-3; tentatively, D is TRBD2 (6 bases). The CDR3 loop spans 16 amino acids. The V end was cut by 1 base, the J end by 2 bases, with 13 bases between. Germline values: CDR1 SGHDN, CDR2 FVKESK. CDR3 sequence: CASSQGAGRYTDTQYF. Here the CDR3 DNA reads TGTGCCAGCAGCCAAGGAGCGGGCCGCTACACAGATACGCAGTATTTT.

On this clonotype itself: One end of the junction is discordant with germline, which a read error may explain. The J gene is TRBJ2-5, the V gene TRBV18, with D maybe TRBD2 (6 bases). The CDR3 covers 16 residues. Germline assignment: CDR1 KGHSH and CDR2 LQKENI. The CDR3 loop reads CACSPRGPGLGETQYF. CDR3 bases: TGTGCCTGCTCACCCCGAGGTCCGGGACTGGGAGAGACCCAGTACTTC.